Below are 27 T cell receptor beta chains sequenced from a single sample in a study of type 1 regulatory T cells. These receptors have no known antigen. Each CDR3 protein is one row after TCRdb ran MiXCR on the reads. The sample records about 62,000 distinct CDR3 sequences, over 50% being singletons. Sequenced: cultured non-Tr1 T cells, either the whole culture or a sorted T cell fraction (not recorded which). The receptor source for this set is a human donor in good health.

This chain links TRBV6-6 with TRBJ1-5; D is unresolved. Germline values: CDR1 MNHNY, CDR2 SVGAGI (reference sequence). V lost 6 bases, J lost 0 bases, and 9 bases lay in between. The CDR3 is 14 residues long. CDR3 DNA: TGTGCCAGCAGCCTAAGCCATAGCAATCAGCCCCAGCATTTT. This sequence encodes CASSLSHSNQPQHF.

The chain employs TRBV6-1 and TRBJ2-1; TRBD2 is a possible D gene (6 bases). This CDR3 spans 16 amino acids. Trimming cost V 8 bases and J 8 bases, with 25 bases left between them. Germline V gene lookup returns CDR1 MNHNS and CDR2 SASEGT. DNA for the CDR3: TGTGCCAGCGGGTCCACCCGGGCGGGGAGTTTTGATGAGCAGTTCTTC. It yields the protein CASGSTRAGSFDEQFF.

The chain joins TRBV4-3 to TRBJ1-6; D gene unclear. Trimming left V 1 base short and J 7 bases short, with 8 bases between. Germline assignment: CDR1 LGHNA and CDR2 YSLEER. The CDR3 consists of 14 residues. Written as DNA, the CDR3 is TGCGCCAGCAGCCAAGTCCTTTGGAATTCACCCCTCCACTTT. Translating it yields CASSQVLWNSPLHF.

The chain uses TRBV5-1 and TRBJ2-2; TRBD2 agrees at 10 bases. Germline V gives CDR1 SGHRS, CDR2 YFSETQ. This CDR3 has 16 residues. J lost 4 bases, V lost 3 bases, and 6 bases had no gene match. The CDR3 loop is CASSSAGGRSTGELFF. The CDR3 DNA sequence: TGCGCCAGCAGCTCAGCGGGAGGGCGGAGCACCGGGGAGCTGTTTTTT. The variable domain in full, completed from reference TRBV5-1 and TRBJ2-2, reads KAGVTQTPRYLIKTRGQQVTLSCSPISGHRSVSWYQQTPGQGLQFLFEYFSETQRNKGNFPGRFSGRQFSNSRSEMNVSTLELGDSALYLCASSSAGGRSTGELFFGEGSRLTVL.

This chain uses TRBV7-9 with TRBJ2-7; a possible D gene is TRBD1 (5 bases). Trimming took 5 bases from V and 3 from J, leaving 20 bases between them. This CDR3 comprises 16 residues. Germline lookup yields CDR1 SEHNR and CDR2 FQNEAQ (reference sequence). The CDR3 DNA reads TGTGCCAGCAGCCGACAGCTAGGCAGGCGAATCTACGAGCAGTACTTC. Translated, it gives CASSRQLGRRIYEQYF.

The genes are TRBV20-1 and TRBJ2-3; 13 bases are a match to TRBD2. CDR1 and CDR2 (germline): DFQATT, SNEGSKA (reference sequence). The CDR3 runs 15 residues. J was trimmed by 5 bases and V by 0 bases; bases with no gene match: 2. The CDR3 region is CSARELAGGVDTQYF. The CDR3 DNA follows: TGCAGTGCTAGAGAACTAGCGGGAGGGGTAGATACGCAGTATTTT.

The CDR3 nucleotides read TGTGCCAGTAGTATTGCAGGGGTCTTCACCGGGGAGCTGTTTTTT. The encoded protein is CASSIAGVFTGELFF. J is TRBJ2-2 and V is TRBV19; D may be TRBD1 (6 bases). This CDR3 has 15 residues. V lost 3 bases to trimming and J lost 4 bases, with 12 bases between them. The germline gives CDR1 LNHDA, CDR2 SQIVND (reference sequence).

This clonotype was detected a few times. The rearrangement uses TRBV7-6 and TRBJ2-2, with 7 bases identical to TRBD2. The trim removed 0 bases at V and 5 bases at J, leaving 6 bases unmatched. Germline assignment: CDR1 SGHVS and CDR2 FNYEAQ. There are 16 residues in the CDR3. DNA of the CDR3: TGTGCCAGCAGCTTAGCGGGCGGGAGCCAGACCGGGGAGCTGTTTTTT. Its protein product is CASSLAGGSQTGELFF.

This clonotype was seen a few times. V and J are TRBV6-2 or TRBV6-3 and TRBJ2-1; 7 bases align to TRBD2. The CDR3 contains 17 residues. The J segment lost 3 bases and the V segment lost 0 bases, leaving 8 bases of the junction unmatched. Germline CDR1 MNHEY, CDR2 SVGEGT. This CDR3 is CASSYSSLAEFYNEQFF. The CDR3 nucleotides read TGTGCCAGCAGTTACTCGAGTCTAGCGGAATTCTACAATGAGCAGTTCTTC.

V is TRBV29-1 and J is TRBJ2-3; TRBD2 is a possible D gene (5 bases). Germline V gene lookup returns CDR1 SQVTM and CDR2 ANQGSEA. CDR3 size: 12 residues. The ends were cut back, 4 bases at V and 4 bases at J, with 9 bases in the middle. The chain's CDR3 is CSVGGKADTQYF. CDR3 DNA sequence: TGCAGCGTTGGAGGGAAGGCAGATACGCAGTATTTT.

This rearrangement joins TRBV10-1 to TRBJ2-2; a possible D gene is TRBD2 (5 bases). The CDR3 is made up of 15 amino acids. V was trimmed by 10 bases and J by 4 bases, leaving 19 bases between them. Germline V gene data show CDR1 as WNHNN and CDR2 as SYGVQD (reference sequence). This CDR3 is CANLVRGRVTGELFF. In DNA, the CDR3 is TGCGCCAACTTGGTTCGTGGGCGGGTCACCGGGGAGCTGTTTTTT.

The chain recombines TRBV3-1 with TRBJ2-1; 12 bases fit TRBD2. V lost 0 bases, J lost 5 bases, and 5 bases stayed unmatched. This CDR3 is built from 17 residues. CDR1 LGHDT and CDR2 YNNKEL come from the germline V gene (reference sequence). CDR3 loop: CASSQDVGLAGNNEQFF. Written as DNA, the CDR3 is TGTGCCAGCAGCCAAGATGTCGGACTAGCGGGGAACAATGAGCAGTTCTTC.

This chain joins TRBV12-3 or TRBV12-4 and TRBJ1-2; D is undetermined. This CDR3 has 12 amino acids. The germline V and J ends were trimmed by 6 bases and 3 bases, with 8 bases remaining between them. CDR3 region: CASSGPHYGYTF. In nucleotides, the CDR3 is TGTGCCAGCAGCGGACCTCACTATGGCTACACCTTC.

This clonotype was seen a few times. V gene TRBV12-3 or TRBV12-4 combines with J gene TRBJ2-5, with a weak D call TRBD1 (7 bases). Deletions cut 6 bases from V and 3 bases from J, with 14 bases between. This CDR3 spans 14 amino acids. The CDR3 nucleotides read TGTGCCAGCAGCGACCAGGGGGGAGAAGAGACCCAGTACTTC. This codes for CASSDQGGEETQYF.

The chain employs TRBV10-1 and TRBJ2-5, with 7 bases matching TRBD2. CDR1 WNHNN and CDR2 SYGVQD come from the germline V gene (reference sequence). This CDR3 contains 14 residues. Losses at the gene ends were 4 bases for V and 5 bases for J; bases not matched to a gene: 7. The CDR3 is CASSGGRGGETQYF. CDR3 nucleotides: TGCGCCAGCAGTGGCGGGAGAGGAGGGGAGACCCAGTACTTC.

The CDR3 loop reads CASTISPVLQEPQHF. The CDR3 bases are TGTGCCAGCACTATAAGTCCAGTTCTTCAGGAGCCCCAGCATTTT. The V call is TRBV28, the J call TRBJ1-5; D is ambiguous. CDR1 is MDHEN and CDR2 is SYDVKM in the germline V gene. V was cut by 7 bases and J by 8 bases, with 21 bases left in between. This CDR3 has 15 residues.

The V and J genes are TRBV6-5 and TRBJ2-5, with 7 bases that match TRBD1. This CDR3 spans 14 amino acids. Germline loops: CDR1 MNHEY, CDR2 SVGAGI. V dropped 5 bases and J dropped 5; count of bases not matched to a gene: 8. Written as DNA, the CDR3 is TGTGCCAGCAGTAAGACAGGGTACCCGGAGACCCAGTACTTC. Translating it yields CASSKTGYPETQYF.

This clonotype turned up a few times. The V and J genes are TRBV9 and TRBJ2-3, with TRBD2 matching 9 bases. The CDR3 runs to 15 residues. Trimming cost V 3 bases and J 2 bases; bases outside gene matches: 4. Germline V gene data show CDR1 as SGDLS and CDR2 as YYNGEE. The CDR3, as DNA: TGTGCCAGCAGCGAGACTAGCGGCTACACAGATACGCAGTATTTT. It encodes CASSETSGYTDTQYF.

The rearrangement joins TRBV20-1 to TRBJ2-7; possibly TRBD2 for D (6 bases). The ends were cut back, 0 bases at V and 0 bases at J, with 15 bases in the middle. In germline, CDR1 is DFQATT, CDR2 SNEGSKA (reference sequence). CDR3 length equals 16 residues. CDR3 region: CSARDRRRGSSYEQYF. The CDR3 nucleotides read TGCAGTGCTAGAGATCGGCGACGGGGGAGCTCCTACGAGCAGTACTTC.

The sample holds a few counts of this clonotype. The rearrangement uses TRBV30 and TRBJ1-1; 8 bases match TRBD1. The junction had 4 bases not matched to a gene; V was cut back by 1 base and J by 0 bases. The CDR3 extends over 15 amino acids. Germline V gives CDR1 GTSNPN, CDR2 SVGIG (reference sequence). The CDR3 reads CAWSARTGLNTEAFF. The CDR3 bases are TGTGCCTGGAGTGCTCGGACAGGGTTGAACACTGAAGCTTTCTTT.

This chain links TRBV5-1 with TRBJ2-3, with 8 bases aligning to TRBD1. Unmatched junction bases numbered 11, after V lost 5 bases and J lost 3 bases. The length of the CDR3 is 16 residues. The V gene's germline CDR1 is SGHRS and CDR2 YFSETQ. CDR3 sequence reads: CASSRSGQGRTDTQYF. The CDR3 nucleotides are TGCGCCAGCAGTCGATCCGGACAGGGTCGGACAGATACGCAGTATTTT.

The sample holds a few counts of this clonotype. The gene calls are TRBV29-1 and TRBJ2-1; D gene ambiguous. The CDR3 has 12 amino acids. Germline values: CDR1 SQVTM, CDR2 ANQGSEA. The V end was cut by 6 bases, the J end by 3 bases, with 9 bases between. CDR3 nucleotides: TGCAGCGTGGACGGAATCTACAATGAGCAGTTCTTC. Amino acids: CSVDGIYNEQFF.

The gene calls are TRBV5-1 and TRBJ2-5; 11 nucleotides align to TRBD2. The V gene's germline CDR1 is SGHRS and CDR2 YFSETQ. The V gene end was trimmed by 7 bases and the J gene end by 4 bases; junction bases not matched to a gene: 6. The CDR3 has 14 residues. CDR3 DNA sequence: TGCGCCAGCGAATTCGGACTAGCGGGAGAGACCCAGTACTTC. Translating it yields CASEFGLAGETQYF.

This clonotype showed up just a few times. V and J are TRBV12-3 or TRBV12-4 and TRBJ2-3; D gene uncertain. The CDR3 runs 12 residues. Trimming removed 3 bases from V and 3 bases from J, with 4 bases in between. CDR3 coding DNA: TGTGCCAGCAGTTTCGGTACAGATACGCAGTATTTT. Its protein product is CASSFGTDTQYF.

The gene calls are TRBV2 and TRBJ2-7, with TRBD2 identical over 7 bases. This CDR3 is built from 13 residues. The J segment lost 4 bases and the V segment lost 10 bases, leaving 10 bases of the junction unmatched. CDR1 SNHLY and CDR2 FYNNEI come from the germline V gene. The CDR3 DNA is TGTGCCACCAAGCGGGAAGCAACATACGAGCAGTACTTC. Translating it yields CATKREATYEQYF.

This chain uses TRBV5-1 with TRBJ2-1; 10 nucleotides line up with TRBD2. Germline values: CDR1 SGHRS, CDR2 YFSETQ. CDR3 length: 16 residues. The J segment lost 5 bases and the V segment lost 0 bases, leaving 5 bases of the junction unmatched. The CDR3 sequence: CASSLVIAGGNNEQFF. The DNA for the CDR3 is TGCGCCAGCAGCTTGGTGATAGCGGGAGGCAACAATGAGCAGTTCTTC.

V and J are TRBV14 and TRBJ2-1; 10 bases are shared with TRBD2. The germline gives CDR1 SGHDN, CDR2 FVKESK. The CDR3 has 15 residues. V shed 5 bases and J 3 bases; nucleotides not matched to a gene: 4. The CDR3 sequence is CASSETSGVYNEQFF. CDR3 coding DNA: TGTGCCAGCAGCGAAACTAGCGGGGTCTACAATGAGCAGTTCTTC.